This TCR beta chain was obtained from a study of radiotherapy plus CTLA-4 blockade in lung cancer. The overall study: There were objective responses in around 18% of patients, and around 31% had disease control.

Ipilimumab-mediated CTLA-4 blockade plus focal radiation was given to patients having chemo-refractory metastatic non-small-cell lung cancer. Study conclusions and caveats: Subsequent to radiotherapy plus ipilimumab, tumor-derived TCR clones underwent expansion in blood.

CDR3 length: 13 residues. Germline CDR1 is SGHTA and CDR2 is FQGNSA. Generated by immunoSEQ multiplex PCR, the TCRdb table keeps only in-frame clones and is missing some. Of about 60,000 clones in the sample, over 65% were seen once. About this clone: Its target is unknown. An end of the junction does not agree with germline; a read error may underlie this.

This chain joins TRBV7-2 and TRBJ2-1; D is possibly TRBD2 (5 bases). Source: peripheral blood, taken from a patient treated with radiotherapy plus ipilimumab. This TCR derives from a human donor with non-small cell lung cancer who had a partial response to radiotherapy plus ipilimumab. CDR3 loop: CASSLAGDGRIIF. The CDR3 region has the DNA TGTGCCAGCAGCTTAGCGGGAGACGGTCGTATAATCTTC.